A single sample is the source of the 27 T cell receptor beta chains below, sequenced in a study of blood T cell repertoires in COVID-19. Some clones are missing from TCRdb's copy, which holds only in-frame ones; the method was immunoSEQ multiplex PCR. The sample shows under 300,000 clones, 85% to 90% of them seen only once. The specimen was PBMCs or T cells enriched from blood (not recorded which). The receptor source for this set is a man aged 40-50 years who had recovered from COVID-19.

The V and J genes are TRBV7-3 and TRBJ2-3; TRBD2 matches 7 bases. V lost 4 bases, J lost 5 bases, and 6 bases stayed unmatched. The CDR3 covers 14 residues. Germline CDR1 reads SGHTA; CDR2 reads FQGTGA. The CDR3 sequence: CASSWGGEGDTQYF. The CDR3 DNA sequence: TGTGCCAGCAGCTGGGGCGGGGAGGGAGATACGCAGTATTTT. The entire variable domain, with the rest obtained from reference TRBV7-3 and TRBJ2-3, is as follows: GAGVSQTPSNKVTEKGKYVELRCDPISGHTALYWYRQSLGQGPEFLIYFQGTGAADDSGLPNDRFFAVRPEGSVSTLKIQRTERGDSAVYLCASSWGGEGDTQYFGPGTRLTVL.

The chain's CDR3 is CASETTGGYGYTF. For the CDR3, the DNA is TGTGCCAGTGAAACAACAGGGGGTTATGGCTACACCTTC. This chain joins TRBV19 and TRBJ1-2; 8 nucleotides agree with TRBD1. V was pared by 8 bases and J by 5 bases, with 7 bases of the junction left unmatched. Germline CDR1 is LNHDA and CDR2 is SQIVND (reference sequence). The CDR3 consists of 13 residues.

The sample holds a few counts of this clone. This chain links TRBV7-9 with TRBJ2-7; D is perhaps TRBD1 (7 bases). V was cut by 5 bases and J by 6 bases, with 14 bases left in between. CDR3 length: 13 residues. Germline loops: CDR1 SEHNR, CDR2 FQNEAQ (reference sequence). The CDR3, as DNA: TGTGCCAGCAGCCCCGGGACAGCGGGCGAGCAGTACTTC. Its protein product is CASSPGTAGEQYF.

The chain recombines TRBV4-1 with TRBJ2-7; a weak D match, TRBD2 (5 bases). The germline V gene has CDR1 MGHRA and CDR2 YSYEKL. The CDR3 has 17 amino acids. Trimming left V 2 bases short and J 6 bases short, with 23 bases between. The CDR3 sequence is CASSQSPTSYLSGEQYF. The CDR3 DNA sequence: TGCGCCAGCAGCCAAAGTCCAACATCTTACCTAAGCGGCGAGCAGTACTTC.

The sample holds a few counts of this clone. The rearrangement links TRBV28 to TRBJ1-5; 9 bases agree with TRBD1. Germline-derived CDR1 and CDR2 are MDHEN and SYDVKM. The V segment lost 6 bases and the J segment 7 bases; nucleotides outside the gene matches: 7. The CDR3 is made up of 14 amino acids. CDR3 protein: CASRKQGAKQPQHF. CDR3 DNA: TGTGCCAGCAGAAAACAGGGGGCGAAACAGCCCCAGCATTTT. Complete variable domain (other parts from reference TRBV28 and TRBJ1-5): DVKVTQSSRYLVKRTGEKVFLECVQDMDHENMFWYRQDPGLGLRLIYFSYDVKMKEKGDIPEGYSVSREKKERFSLILESASTNQTSMYLCASRKQGAKQPQHFGDGTRLSIL.

The chain uses TRBV19 and TRBJ1-2; the D gene is possibly TRBD1 (5 bases). CDR1 and CDR2 (germline): LNHDA, SQIVND (reference sequence). CDR3 length equals 13 residues. With 7 bases removed from V and 0 bases from J, the gap between germline ends came to 9 bases. The CDR3 nucleotides read TGTGCCAGTATTACAGGATCTAACTATGGCTACACCTTC. The encoded protein is CASITGSNYGYTF.

V is TRBV6-5 and J is TRBJ1-6, with 7 bases aligning to TRBD1. Germline-derived CDR1 and CDR2 are MNHEY and SVGAGI. This CDR3 is 15 amino acids long. V lost 0 bases to trimming and J lost 10 bases; unmatched junction nucleotides: 6. CDR3 residues: CASSYSGAGGSPLHF. The CDR3 bases are TGTGCCAGCAGTTACTCGGGGGCAGGGGGATCACCCCTCCACTTT.

The chain combines TRBV7-8 with TRBJ2-2; D gene ambiguous. CDR3 size: 15 residues. Germline assignment: CDR1 SGHVS and CDR2 FQNEAQ. V shed 4 bases and J shed 0 bases, with 9 bases lying between them. The CDR3 here is CASSSIRANTGELFF. CDR3 in DNA: TGTGCCAGCAGCTCGATACGCGCGAACACCGGGGAGCTGTTTTTT.

The chain carries TRBV5-4 and TRBJ1-3, with a possible D match to TRBD1 (6 bases). There are 15 residues in the CDR3. From germline, CDR1 is SGHNT and CDR2 YYREEE (reference sequence). The V gene lost 2 bases and the J gene lost 4 bases, with 13 bases spanning the gap. The CDR3 nucleotides are TGTGCCAGCAGCTTTTCAGGGGACACAGGAAACACCATATATTTT. Translated: CASSFSGDTGNTIYF.

The chain couples TRBV28 to TRBJ2-5; D not resolved. V was cut by 7 bases and J by 5 bases, with 17 bases left in between. The V gene's germline CDR1 is MDHEN and CDR2 SYDVKM. The CDR3 covers 14 residues. The DNA of the CDR3 is TGTGCCAGCATCACCACCCAGTGGCCGGAGACCCAGTACTTC. Protein product: CASITTQWPETQYF.

This clone showed up just once. The CDR3 reads CASSSLGDKDQPQHF. CDR3 sequence (DNA): TGTGCCAGCTCAAGCTTGGGTGACAAAGATCAGCCCCAGCATTTT. This sequence joins TRBV18 and TRBJ1-5; D unclear. V lost 5 bases, J lost 5 bases, and 16 bases lay in between. CDR1 and CDR2 (germline): KGHSH, LQKENI. This CDR3 is 15 amino acids long.

The rearrangement joins TRBV7-2 to TRBJ2-7; 10 bases fit TRBD1. Germline values: CDR1 SGHTA, CDR2 FQGNSA. The CDR3 runs to 16 residues. V lost 3 bases to trimming and J lost 4 bases; unmatched junction nucleotides: 9. Here the CDR3 reads CASSLLTGGDSYEQYF. CDR3 sequence (DNA): TGTGCCAGCAGCTTGCTGACAGGGGGCGATTCTTACGAGCAGTACTTC. Using reference TRBV7-2 and TRBJ2-7 for the parts outside the CDR3, the full variable domain is GAGVSQSPSNKVTEKGKDVELRCDPISGHTALYWYRQSLGQGLEFLIYFQGNSAPDKSGLPSDRFSAERTGGSVSTLTIQRTQQEDSAVYLCASSLLTGGDSYEQYFGPGTRLTVT.

This clone appeared a few times. The chain uses TRBV18 and TRBJ2-4; D ambiguous. CDR1 KGHSH and CDR2 LQKENI come from the germline V gene. The CDR3 runs 16 residues. Trimming removed 2 bases from V and 0 bases from J, with 11 bases in between. CDR3 sequence reads: CASSPVTVGAKNIQYF. Here the CDR3 DNA reads TGTGCCAGCTCACCAGTCACGGTCGGAGCCAAAAACATTCAGTACTTC.

The rearrangement links TRBV27 to TRBJ2-1, with D uncertain. This CDR3 is 15 amino acids long. Per germline, CDR1 MNHEY and CDR2 SMNVEV (reference sequence). V gave up 7 bases and J gave up 0 bases, with 13 bases separating them. CDR3 residues: CASKLSLSSYNEQFF. DNA for the CDR3: TGTGCCAGCAAGCTAAGTCTGAGCTCCTACAATGAGCAGTTCTTC.

The chain has TRBV6-6 and TRBJ2-3; maybe TRBD2 (5 bases). This CDR3 comprises 19 residues. V was clipped by 6 bases and J by 2 bases, with 27 bases between them. Germline-derived CDR1 and CDR2 are MNHNY and SVGAGI (reference sequence). CDR3 region: CASSFDRLRGSGVTDTQYF. In nucleotides, the CDR3 is TGTGCCAGCAGCTTCGACCGTCTTAGAGGGTCCGGAGTCACAGATACGCAGTATTTT.

The chain combines TRBV9 with TRBJ2-1; tentative D call: TRBD1 (6 bases). The CDR3 loop spans 14 amino acids. From germline, CDR1 is SGDLS and CDR2 YYNGEE. Trimming stripped 9 bases from V and 4 bases from J, with 17 bases between. The CDR3 protein is CATHSVGQYNEQFF. CDR3 nucleotides: TGTGCCACCCATAGCGTAGGACAGTACAATGAGCAGTTCTTC.

V and J are TRBV3-1 (or the pseudogene TRBV3-2) and TRBJ2-4, with D hard to call. The germline V and J ends were trimmed by 3 bases and 0 bases, with 9 bases remaining between them. CDR1 is LGHDT, CDR2 YNNKEL, per germline (reference sequence). This CDR3 is 15 amino acids long. CDR3 coding DNA: TGTGCCAGCAGCCATCCGTGGCTAGCCAAAAACATTCAGTACTTC. Protein sequence: CASSHPWLAKNIQYF.

This clone was picked up a small number of times. The rearrangement joins TRBV20-1 to TRBJ1-1; 8 positions agree with TRBD1. J was trimmed by 5 bases and V by 3 bases; bases with no gene match: 8. The CDR3 sequence is 14 residues long. CDR1 is DFQATT and CDR2 is SNEGSKA in the germline V gene (reference sequence). The CDR3 DNA follows: TGCAGTGCTAGTAGGCAGGGGGCATGGACTGAAGCTTTCTTT. Its translation is CSASRQGAWTEAFF.

The rearrangement links TRBV29-1 to TRBJ1-1; 9 bases line up with TRBD1. The CDR3 runs 14 residues. The germline CDR1 and CDR2 sequences are SQVTM and ANQGSEA. With V trimmed by 6 bases and J by 2 bases, 7 bases remained unmatched. CDR3 sequence reads: CSVAGQGGNTEAFF. Written as DNA, the CDR3 is TGCAGCGTAGCGGGACAGGGCGGCAACACTGAAGCTTTCTTT.

This chain connects TRBV7-8 to TRBJ1-2; 7 nucleotides match TRBD1. This CDR3 is 13 amino acids long. Germline CDR1 is SGHVS and CDR2 is FQNEAQ. Unmatched junction bases numbered 4, after V lost 1 base and J lost 8 bases. CDR3 nucleotide sequence: TGTGCCAGCAGCTTAGAACAGGGGAGAGGCTACACCTTC. Its protein is CASSLEQGRGYTF.

The rearrangement joins TRBV20-1 to TRBJ2-4; 10 positions match TRBD1. V lost 6 bases to trimming and J lost 9 bases; unmatched junction nucleotides: 14. The CDR3 runs 15 residues. CDR1 and CDR2 from the germline V gene are DFQATT and SNEGSKA (reference sequence). Written as DNA, the CDR3 is TGCAGTGCAAGTGACAGGGGGCGGTTATCGGTCATTCAGTACTTC. This codes for CSASDRGRLSVIQYF.

The chain carries TRBV28 and TRBJ2-1, with 14 nucleotides matching TRBD2. The CDR3 has 20 residues. V shed 3 bases and J 0 bases; nucleotides not matched to a gene: 10. CDR1 is MDHEN, CDR2 SYDVKM, per germline. CDR3 in amino acids: CASSFSLTSGRGSSYNEQFF. CDR3 DNA: TGTGCCAGCAGTTTTTCCTTGACTAGCGGGAGGGGAAGCTCCTACAATGAGCAGTTCTTC.

The chain carries TRBV2 and TRBJ2-3; a weak D match, TRBD2 (7 bases). The CDR3 covers 17 residues. Germline loops: CDR1 SNHLY, CDR2 FYNNEI. Trimming cost V 2 bases and J 2 bases, with 17 bases left between them. CDR3 nucleotide sequence: TGTGCCAGCAGTGAAAAAGGGGGGAGGGCCCCCACAGATACGCAGTATTTT. Translating gives CASSEKGGRAPTDTQYF.

This clone was seen only a few times. This chain connects TRBV4-1 to TRBJ1-5; D is ambiguous. With 1 base removed from V and 8 bases from J, the gap between germline ends came to 9 bases. The CDR3 contains 13 residues. Germline V gives CDR1 MGHRA, CDR2 YSYEKL. As DNA, the CDR3 is TGCGCCAGCAGCCAAGTTCCCGCGGAGCCCCAGCATTTT. It encodes CASSQVPAEPQHF.

The V and J genes are TRBV28 and TRBJ2-3, with D possibly TRBD2 on 7 matching bases. Looked up from germline, CDR1 is MDHEN and CDR2 is SYDVKM. The CDR3 has 16 residues. The V end lost 3 bases, the J end lost 5 bases, and 18 bases lay between the germline ends. CDR3 nucleotide sequence: TGTGCCAGCAGTTTCGGGGAGGGGGGGTTCGGAGATACGCAGTATTTT. It encodes CASSFGEGGFGDTQYF.

This chain links TRBV11-2 with TRBJ2-7; no clear D. With 6 bases removed from V and 7 bases from J, the gap between germline ends came to 16 bases. In germline, CDR1 is SGHAT, CDR2 FQNNGV. This CDR3 has 13 residues. As DNA, the CDR3 is TGTGCCAGCAGTCCCGCTAGTTTCTGGGAGCAGTACTTC. Translation: CASSPASFWEQYF.

This clone was found a few times. The chain joins TRBV9 to TRBJ2-3, with TRBD2 matching 9 bases. Germline values: CDR1 SGDLS, CDR2 YYNGEE. V was clipped by 5 bases and J by 6 bases; unmatched bases: 7. The CDR3 contains 14 residues. CDR3 amino acids: CASSLSGREDTQYF. The DNA for the CDR3 is TGTGCCAGCAGTCTTAGCGGGAGAGAGGATACGCAGTATTTT.